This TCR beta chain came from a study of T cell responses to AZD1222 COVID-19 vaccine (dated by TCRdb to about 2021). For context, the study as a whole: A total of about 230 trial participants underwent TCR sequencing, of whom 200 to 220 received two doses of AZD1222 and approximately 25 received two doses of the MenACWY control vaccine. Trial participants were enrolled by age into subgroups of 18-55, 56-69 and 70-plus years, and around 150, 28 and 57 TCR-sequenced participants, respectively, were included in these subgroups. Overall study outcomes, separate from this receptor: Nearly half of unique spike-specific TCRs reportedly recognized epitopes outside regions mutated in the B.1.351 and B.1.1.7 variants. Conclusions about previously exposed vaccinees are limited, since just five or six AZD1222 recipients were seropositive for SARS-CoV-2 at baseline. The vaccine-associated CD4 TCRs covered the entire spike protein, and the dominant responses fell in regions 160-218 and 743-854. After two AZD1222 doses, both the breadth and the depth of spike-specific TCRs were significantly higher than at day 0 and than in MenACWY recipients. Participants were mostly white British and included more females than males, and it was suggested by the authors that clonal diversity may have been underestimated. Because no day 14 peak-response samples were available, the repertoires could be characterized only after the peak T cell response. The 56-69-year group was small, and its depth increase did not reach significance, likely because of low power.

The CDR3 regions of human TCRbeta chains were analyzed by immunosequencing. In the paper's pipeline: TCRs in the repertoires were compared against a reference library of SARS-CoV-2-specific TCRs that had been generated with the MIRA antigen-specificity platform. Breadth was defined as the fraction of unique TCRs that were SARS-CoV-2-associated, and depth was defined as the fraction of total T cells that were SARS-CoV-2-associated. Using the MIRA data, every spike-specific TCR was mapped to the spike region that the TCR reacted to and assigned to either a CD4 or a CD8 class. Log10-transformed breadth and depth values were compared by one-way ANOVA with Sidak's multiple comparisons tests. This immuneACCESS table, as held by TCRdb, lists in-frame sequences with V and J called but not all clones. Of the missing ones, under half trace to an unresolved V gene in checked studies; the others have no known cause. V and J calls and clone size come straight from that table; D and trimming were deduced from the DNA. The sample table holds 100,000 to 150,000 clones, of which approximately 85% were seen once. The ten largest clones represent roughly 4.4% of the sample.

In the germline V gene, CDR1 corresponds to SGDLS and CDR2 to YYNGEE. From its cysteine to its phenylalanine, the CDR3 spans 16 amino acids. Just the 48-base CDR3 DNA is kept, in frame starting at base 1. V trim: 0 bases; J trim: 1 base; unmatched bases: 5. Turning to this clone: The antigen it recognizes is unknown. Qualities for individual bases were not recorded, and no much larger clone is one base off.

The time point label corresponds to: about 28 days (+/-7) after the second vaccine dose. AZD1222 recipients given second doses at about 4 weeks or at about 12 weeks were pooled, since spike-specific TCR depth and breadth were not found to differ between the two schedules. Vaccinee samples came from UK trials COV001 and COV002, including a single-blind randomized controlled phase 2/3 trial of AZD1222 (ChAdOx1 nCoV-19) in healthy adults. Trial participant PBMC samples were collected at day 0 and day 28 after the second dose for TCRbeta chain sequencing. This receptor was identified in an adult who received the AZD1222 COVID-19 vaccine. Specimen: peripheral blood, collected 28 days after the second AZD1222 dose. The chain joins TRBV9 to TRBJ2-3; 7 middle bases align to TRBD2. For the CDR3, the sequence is CASSVGSGGGTDTQYF. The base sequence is TGTGCCAGCAGCGTAGGCTCGGGGGGAGGCACAGATACGCAGTATTTT. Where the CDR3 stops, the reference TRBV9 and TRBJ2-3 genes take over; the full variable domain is DSGVTQTPKHLITATGQRVTLRCSPRSGDLSVYWYQQSLDQGLQFLIQYYNGEERAKGNILERFSAQQFPDLHSELNLSSLELGDSALYFCASSVGSGGGTDTQYFGPGTRLTVL.